This T cell receptor (beta chain) is from a study of graft-versus-host responses after intestinal transplantation. The researchers put 200,000 CFSE-labeled responder cells into plates with 200,000 irradiated, violet-dye-labeled stimulator cells. This clone was detected a few times. Here immunoSEQ multiplex PCR was the method, and the copy in TCRdb shows in-frame clones only, minus some. The table shows about 18,000 clones, with around 39% occurring only once. CDR1 is SSHAT and CDR2 is FNYEAQ in the germline V gene (reference sequence). The CDR3 sequence is 15 residues long. V was trimmed by 1 base and J by 7 bases, leaving 14 bases between them.

The TCR was taken from a human patient who received an intestinal transplant. The rearrangement links TRBV7-7 to TRBJ2-1; maybe TRBD1 (5 bases). The source material was alloreactive CD4+ T cells from a mixed lymphocyte reaction culture, sampled before intestinal transplant. Regarding subset: CFSE-low proliferating T cells sorted from roughly 6-day pre-transplant mixed lymphocyte reaction (GvH or HvG direction). DNA for the CDR3: TGTGCCAGCAGCTTAGAGGCGGCAGGGTCAAATGAGCAGTTCTTC. Its translation: CASSLEAAGSNEQFF.